This T cell receptor beta chain was recorded in a study of blood T cell repertoires in COVID-19. The wider study: Sites across the United States, Italy and Spain contributed samples from acute and convalescent COVID-19. T cells, B-cell-depleted T cells, or PBMCs supplied cDNA or gDNA.

In germline, CDR1 is SGHAT, CDR2 FQNNGV. Trimming removed 1 base at V and 0 bases at J, with 10 bases between. This CDR3 has 15 amino acids. The authors' processing: Counts of nucleated cells, estimated from reference gene primer amplification, were obtained. TCRdb keeps only in-frame clones here, not all; method: immunoSEQ multiplex PCR. The DNA was the basis for D and trimming; V, J and clone size are from that table. The sample contains roughly 170,000 clones, about 74% of which appear only once. The chain couples TRBV11-2 to TRBJ2-7; possibly TRBD1 for D (6 bases). The source material was peripheral blood. The source of this sequence is an elderly woman with acute or convalescent COVID-19. The CDR3 DNA reads as TGTGCCAGCAGCTTAGGTTCGGACAGCTCCTACGAGCAGTACTTC. It is translated as CASSLGSDSSYEQYF.